One T cell receptor (beta chain) is described in this entry. Other DNA sequences from this sample encode an identical CDR3 as well. These data originate in a study of blood T cell repertoires in COVID-19. Study-wide background: Cohort 3 recovered donors had two negative PCRs, clearance, or symptom resolution. T cells, B-cell-depleted T cells, or PBMCs provided the cDNA or gDNA that served as material.

This CDR3 spans 13 amino acids. V lost 6 bases, J lost 3 bases, and 3 bases stayed unmatched. Study processing details: Reference gene primer amplification in the assay estimated nucleated cell counts. Repertoires were generated with immunoSEQ multiplex PCR, while TCRdb's copy carries only in-frame clones and drops some. V and J calls and clone size are those listed in that table; D and trimming were worked out from the DNA. Of about 190,000 clones listed, about 88% are singletons. The sequenced sample was PBMCs or T cells enriched from blood (not recorded which). This TCR was recovered from a woman in her 40s in a cohort exposed to, infected with or recovered from COVID-19 (not recorded which). This chain links TRBV12-3 or TRBV12-4 with TRBJ2-7, with 9 bases identical to TRBD1. CDR3 sequence (DNA): TGTGCCAGCAGCCCGGACAGGGGCTACGAGCAGTACTTC. This sequence encodes CASSPDRGYEQYF.